Sequencing of this TCR beta chain was carried out in a study of neurological immune-mediated disorders (dated by TCRdb to between 2019 and 2020). General notes on the study: Among the roughly 34 multiple sclerosis patients, about 30 had relapsing-remitting MS and 3 had secondary progressive MS. Using UMI-based sequencing, the study compared peripheral blood TCR-beta repertoires from patients with HTLV-I-associated myelopathy (HAM/TSP), patients with multiple sclerosis, and healthy controls. Longitudinal samples, technical triplicates and paired sorted CD4+ and CD8+ T-cell subsets, alongside PBMC samples, were included among the 106 TCR-beta libraries. Of the approximately 70 subjects in the cohort, about 14 were HAM/TSP patients, around 35 were multiple sclerosis patients, and around 20 were healthy controls.

Broader findings and caveats from the paper: In a phylogenetic analysis, the repertoires of 18 out of 34 MS patients fell into a single cluster of related CDR3 sequences, pointing to a possible signature at the repertoire level. No clinical or MRI features were associated with the MS cluster, and the authors said that larger cohorts are needed. Across subjects, expanded clones never shared an identical CDR3 amino acid sequence, which suggests that the TCR-beta repertoires in every group were private. TCR clonal expansion was highest in HAM/TSP patients and lowest in MS patients, with MS patients falling below even healthy controls.

The CDR3 has 13 amino acids, counting the end cysteine and phenylalanine. Only the CDR3 DNA stays, 39 bases, in frame from base 1. Germline trimming amounts to 4 bases on V and 4 bases on J, with 4 as the count of junction bases outside the gene matches. The germline V gene (reference sequence) yields LGHDT for CDR1 and YNNKEL for CDR2. For unsorted PBMC libraries, 2 million PBMCs were used after storage in RNAlater at -80 degrees C until RNA extraction. Multiple sclerosis patients were enrolled in a US clinical protocol under which disease progression was evaluated by magnetic resonance imaging. Peripheral blood underwent Ficoll-Hypaque density gradient centrifugation to isolate PBMCs, which were then cryopreserved in liquid nitrogen. In this sample, this clonotype turned up many times. Its cognate antigen has yet to be identified. No base-level quality is on record; no much larger clone is a single base apart.

To synthesize cDNA, template-switch 5'RACE was performed with a primer carrying a 10-nucleotide random unique molecular identifier so that each TCR transcript was tagged. Every sequencing run covered 15-18 subjects and yielded more than 160 million TCR-beta sequences. The RNeasy kit was used to extract total RNA. The KAPA Real-time Library Amplification kit was used to amplify TCR-beta VDJ regions with primers targeting the TCR constant region and the 5'RACE anchor. A first PCR added sample indexes and Illumina adaptors, after which a second PCR increased the library yield. The roughly 650 bp TCR product was size-selected on a 2% E-gel SizeSelection system after Ampure bead purification. Library quality was checked on a Bioanalyzer, concentration was measured with Qubit, and libraries were quantified with the Kapa Library Quantification kit before pooling. Paired-end 2 x 150 bp sequencing of the libraries was performed on an Illumina HiSeq 2500. To increase sequence diversity, roughly 24-31% phiX was spiked into each library pool. In the original analysis: Quality-filtered reads were processed with the UMI-based MiGEC pipeline, which removed over 85% of raw TCR sequences during error correction. IMGT germline references were used for aligning VDJ genes, and each clonotype was defined as a unique CDR3 amino acid sequence together with its V-J genes. Clonal expansion, Shannon diversity and CDR3 relatedness were evaluated with VDJtools (CalcPairwiseDistances, ClusterSamples), while phylogenetic trees were built in CLCbio workbench. A clone was classed as expanded if it had 8 or more unique UMIs, a cutoff based on coefficient-of-variation modelling across technical triplicates. Through fastp at Q25 and MiXCR, TCRdb rebuilt clones from the public reads, retaining in-frame beta chains. Each record represents a unique CDR3 protein, reported with the most common genes and DNA among its rows. In this record, the V and J calls reflect TCRdb's handling and not the investigators' own analysis. The sample includes about 120,000 distinct CDR3 sequences, with around 3% observed a single time. Of the sample, 1.3% falls within the top ten clones.

This TCR was recovered from a woman aged 25-40 years with multiple sclerosis. Sequencing was done on a sample of PBMCs. The chain uses TRBV3-1 and TRBJ2-7; 7 middle bases align to TRBD1. The CDR3 loop reads CASSRDRHYEQYF. The sequence in DNA is TGTGCCAGCAGCCGGGACAGACATTACGAGCAGTACTTC.